This T cell receptor beta chain appears in the sequencing data of a study of cytomegalovirus exposure and HLA in healthy donors (dated by TCRdb to the late 2010s). About the study as a whole: An earlier analysis of approximately 640 of the donors reported roughly 300 Gb of sequence data and more than 90 million unique TCR beta sequences from 150 million to 200 million T cells. About 280 gigabases of sequencing data and approximately 85 million unique TCR sequences were included in an early release covering about 600 HLA-typed donors. Among the approximately 400 genotyped donors, approximately 82% belonged to the genetic ancestry cluster associated with self-reported Caucasian donors. The study aimed to test whether cataloging public T cell receptors could reveal signatures of past pathogen exposure. The T cell repertoires of around 730 subjects were profiled by immunosequencing and related to cytomegalovirus serostatus. Besides the first cohort of more than 650 subjects, a separate validation cohort made up of roughly 120 different subjects was used. To predict cytomegalovirus infection status, the study combined high-throughput TCR immunosequencing, statistical association of individual TCRs with disease status, and machine learning. To study patterns of TCR occurrence, a later analysis re-analyzed previously published TCR beta repertoires from 650 to 750 donors and added high-resolution HLA genotyping. In the later analysis, no new phenotypic data were used to find candidate immune exposures; instead, reliance was placed on TCR beta sequences and their occurrence across donors. An earlier analysis of approximately 500 of the donors applied high-throughput TCR beta sequencing to assess whether each TCR beta V gene segment acted as functional or pseudogenic. Donor age, sex, ethnicity and CMV serostatus were compiled alongside the repertoire data. Genome-wide SNP genotypes for about three fifths of the 666 donors were used in a later genetic analysis, which treated that subset as a discovery cohort. Every repertoire in the discovery cohort had been generated on one and the same sequencing platform. HLA typing included class I and class II loci at four-digit resolution. Typing coverage differed by locus: A, B, C, DRB1 and DQB1 were typed in about 629-640 donors, DQA1 in 500 to 550, DPA1 in nearly 610, and DPB1 in roughly 470. Five DR-DQ haplotypes were treated as single units for association and clustering because of strong linkage in the cohort. Across approximately 400 genotyped donors of the cohort, an average of about 220,000 unique TCR beta nucleotide sequences per donor were sequenced, and roughly 17% of those sequences were non-productive. Results the study describes overall, beyond this receptor: The classifier was reported to diagnose cytomegalovirus status with high specificity and sensitivity in both the original and validation cohorts. In a later analysis, several top co-occurrence clusters were reported to appear linked to parvovirus B19, influenza, CMV and Epstein-Barr virus. Correlated functional status among segregating V segments might reflect linkage disequilibrium, but an unknown experimental factor could not be ruled out. Strong co-occurrence of HLA alleles, especially DR and DQ, made assigning TCR associations to individual alleles difficult. Immune exposure information for the cohort was limited to CMV serostatus. Roughly uniform sequencing depth across donors was assumed in presence/absence analyses, although this assumption may not hold. A cluster of highly shared sequence variants was judged likely to represent a technical artifact of the sequencing pipeline. Only TCR beta chains were sequenced in this cohort, and the absence of alpha or paired-chain data limited detectable features. The authors suggested that the approach could potentially be generalized to other disease states and immunological phenotypes. In a later analysis, the rate of TCR association differed among HLA loci, with DRB1 alleles having the most associated TCRs and HLA-C alleles having the fewest. In a later analysis, most CMV-associated TCR beta chains were found to appear HLA-restricted, with HLA associations seemingly driven largely by CMV exposure. A further reported finding was that TCR beta sequences accurately predicted the HLA-A and HLA-B alleles for most subjects in the first cohort. Most TCR sequences were observed very rarely across donors, whereas some public TCRs were present in many individuals. Some IMGT-functional V segments, including TRBV6-2 and TRBV6-3, could not be told apart with the 87-base-pair reads, so those segments were excluded. A later analysis found that HLA-associated TCR beta chains were more clonally expanded and had lower generation probabilities than equally common non-associated chains. A total of fewer than 200 TCR beta chains were listed by the study as associated with cytomegalovirus. In a later analysis, more than 15,000 TCR beta sequences were associated with specific HLA alleles at a false discovery rate of 0.05. Broadly in line with IMGT annotations, most TCR beta V segments showed up in productive rearrangements about 87% or about 30% of the time in an earlier analysis of 450 to 600 of the donors. Because HLA typing was unavailable for some donors at each locus, only the typed subset was used in association tests. A few of the identified cytomegalovirus-associated TCR beta chains were confirmed in vitro to be specific for cytomegalovirus antigens. A later genetic analysis reported fewer N-insertions in productive TCRs among donors in an Asian-associated ancestry cluster than the roughly 720-donor mean. The earlier analysis of around 600 of the donors excluded some 16 rarely observed V segments, including chromosome 9 orphons, because counts were too low. An association between a missense DCLRE1C variant and V-gene and J-gene trimming of TCR beta chains was found in a later genetic analysis and replicated in an independent cohort.

On this clone: Its antigen target is currently unknown.

The cohort was made up of under 800 healthy bone marrow donors. All cohort members were sampled while nominally healthy, although unrecorded immune exposures were likely present. The donor tested CMV seronegative, placing the donor among the 350 or so seronegative members of the cohort. Every donor gave a peripheral blood sample, and the peripheral blood mononuclear cells from that sample were used for TCR beta sequencing. The Qiagen DNeasy Blood Extraction Kit was used to extract genomic DNA from the blood cell samples. CDR1 and CDR2 are read off the germline V gene as SGDLS and YYNGEE. CDR3 length: 15 amino acids, cysteine to phenylalanine. This entry keeps only the CDR3 DNA: 45 bases, framed from base 1. Deletion took 2 bases off V and 5 bases off J, with a span of 16 bases between the germline ends. Libraries were prepared through the immunoSEQ multiplex PCR assay. For the multiplex PCR, a mixture combining 60 forward primers for TCR Vbeta segments and 13 reverse primers for TCR Jbeta segments was used. The CDR3 region of rearranged TCR beta genes was amplified from genomic DNA by a multiplex PCR assay. Amplified TCR beta libraries were sequenced as 87-base-pair reads on the Illumina HiSeq System. The study's processing was this. Across the 600 to 700 repertoires, a later analysis counted 78 million or so unique TCR beta chains, about 10 million of which were shared by at least two donors. Raw reads were error-corrected and collapsed into unique sequences with a nearest-neighbor algorithm that merged closely related sequences to remove PCR and sequencing errors. CDR3 sequences were aligned to IMGT reference sequences to assign V, D and J gene segments. For a sequence to be retained, a match of at least six nucleotides to both a V gene segment and a J gene segment was required. A rearrangement was called productive if the CDR3 had no stop codons and remained in frame with V and J, and every other rearrangement was called non-productive. CDR3 was defined according to IMGT convention as the region running from the second conserved V-encoded cysteine to the conserved J-encoded phenylalanine. In an earlier analysis of 550 to 650 of the donors, sequences lacking an unambiguous match to a single V gene segment were excluded. In an earlier analysis of approximately 560 of the donors, a V segment was called functional when productive rearrangements were above 56.7%, and segregating when the standard deviation between donors exceeded 5%. To diagnose cytomegalovirus status from the catalog of TCR beta chain sequences, a statistical classification framework was built. In a later analysis, TCR nucleotide sequences were compared against IMGT/GENE-DB human TR gene sequences so that V and J genes could be assigned. Using the TCRdist pipeline, a later analysis assigned CDR3 sequences along with most-parsimonious VDJ recombination scenarios. A later analysis defined each TCR beta chain by its CDR3 amino acid sequence plus V-gene family, and excluded reads lacking a unique V-gene family. A later analysis removed 592 highly shared, low-generation-probability nucleotide sequences to deal with suspected cross-contamination and a sequencing artifact. In a later analysis, a clonal expansion index was calculated for each public chain from normalized within-repertoire ranks of inferred template counts. Generation probabilities in a later analysis came from a VDJ recombination model fitted to out-of-frame rearrangements, and those results were checked against IGoR. In a later analysis, TCR-TCR, TCR-HLA and TCR-CMV co-occurrence was scored with hypergeometric tests, and a repertoire-size bias correction was applied to TCR pairs. In a later analysis, false discovery rates were estimated by permuting HLA or CMV assignments 20 times. In a later analysis, co-occurring TCRs were grouped using DBSCAN, with TCRdist sequence similarity added in when clustering inside HLA-allele-positive subsets. Repertoires with fewer than 30,000 or more than 120,000 public chains were left out of co-occurrence clustering, as were four to six repertoires with anomalous nucleotide sharing. TCRdb mirrors the immuneACCESS table, restricted to in-frame sequences. Some clones are absent from its copies; in checked studies, under half trace to an unresolved V gene, and the reason for the others is unknown. Clone size and the V and J calls come from that table; the DNA yielded D and trimming. The table kept for this sample lists 130,000 or so clones. The biggest ten clones account for roughly 1.6% of the sample.

The receptor comes from a woman between 40 and 55 years old in good health and CMV-seronegative. Sequencing was performed on PBMCs. This receptor chain uses TRBV9 and TRBJ2-5, with TRBD2 as a weak D call on 5 bases. The nucleotide sequence is given as TGTGCCAGCAGCGTTGGACCCGCGGGTCGGGAGACCCAGTACTTC. This encodes CASSVGPAGRETQYF.